The 24 T cell receptor beta chains below all came from one sample that was sequenced in a study of shared clonotypes between healthy human individuals. The naive CD8 fraction comprised CD45RO-negative cells positively selected for CCR7 and excluded terminally differentiated effector memory CD45RA+ cells. Generated by immunoSEQ multiplex PCR, the TCRdb table keeps only in-frame clones and is missing some. The sample records about 2 million clones, roughly 95% being singletons. Sequences were obtained from naive CD8+ T cells sorted from blood. The origin of the receptors is a man aged 18 to 29 in good health.

The chain uses TRBV4-1 and TRBJ1-2; D gene ambiguous. This CDR3 has 15 amino acids. In germline, CDR1 is MGHRA, CDR2 YSYEKL. V was shortened by 0 bases and J by 3 bases, with 11 bases between the two germline ends. CDR3 region: CASSQESVHDYGYTF. The DNA for the CDR3 is TGCGCCAGCAGCCAAGAATCTGTCCACGACTATGGCTACACCTTC.

V gene TRBV4-3 combines with J gene TRBJ1-1, with 7 bases identical to TRBD1. In germline, CDR1 is LGHNA, CDR2 YSLEER. The V segment lost 0 bases and the J segment 5 bases; nucleotides outside the gene matches: 9. CDR3 length equals 16 residues. The CDR3 region has the DNA TGCGCCAGCAGCCAAGATTGGGGGGGACAGATAACTGAAGCTTTCTTT. It specifies CASSQDWGGQITEAFF.

V and J are TRBV5-1 and TRBJ2-3; 8 bases map to TRBD2. CDR1 is SGHRS and CDR2 is YFSETQ in the germline V gene. The V gene end was trimmed by 0 bases and the J gene end by 2 bases; junction bases not matched to a gene: 5. The CDR3 runs 16 residues. CDR3 sequence reads: CASSLGVTSATDTQYF. CDR3 in DNA: TGCGCCAGCAGCTTGGGTGTGACTAGCGCCACAGATACGCAGTATTTT.

In DNA, the CDR3 is TGTGCCAGCAGCGTAGGGTCCGCCGACAATCAGCCCCAGCATTTT. As protein: CASSVGSADNQPQHF. This chain connects TRBV9 to TRBJ1-5; no clear D. CDR1 SGDLS and CDR2 YYNGEE come from the germline V gene. This CDR3 contains 15 residues. Trimming shortened V by 0 bases and J by 3 bases, and 10 bases separated the two germline ends.

V gene TRBV30 combines with J gene TRBJ2-1; 8 bases map to TRBD2. V dropped 0 bases and J dropped 6; count of bases not matched to a gene: 7. Germline assignment: CDR1 GTSNPN and CDR2 SVGIG (reference sequence). This CDR3 contains 15 residues. The CDR3 bases are TGTGCCTGGAGTGTTGCCCTAGCGGGCATCAATGAGCAGTTCTTC. Translated, it gives CAWSVALAGINEQFF.

This clone has more than one count but fewer than ten. This sequence joins TRBV5-4 and TRBJ1-6; D remains unclear. CDR3 length: 12 residues. Per germline, CDR1 SGHNT and CDR2 YYREEE (reference sequence). The V end lost 4 bases, the J end lost 6 bases, and 5 bases lay between the germline ends. For the CDR3, the DNA is TGTGCCAGCAGCGACATTAATTCACCCCTCCACTTT. It specifies CASSDINSPLHF. The full variable domain, completed using reference TRBV5-4 and TRBJ1-6, is ETGVTQSPTHLIKTRGQQVTLRCSSQSGHNTVSWYQQALGQGPQFIFQYYREEENGRGNFPPRFSGLQFPNYSSELNVNALELDDSALYLCASSDINSPLHFGNGTRLTVT.

A word on this clone: The sample holds other DNA sequences that translate to the same CDR3. The J gene is TRBJ1-1, the V gene TRBV2; the D is unclear. The CDR3 is 12 residues long. Germline CDR1 is SNHLY and CDR2 is FYNNEI. Trimming cost V 5 bases and J 1 base, with 5 bases left between them. The CDR3 reads CASSYENTEAFF. The CDR3 DNA is TGTGCCAGCAGTTATGAGAACACTGAAGCTTTCTTT.

The J gene is TRBJ2-5, the V gene TRBV2, with no clear D. Germline CDR1 reads SNHLY; CDR2 reads FYNNEI. This CDR3 has 15 amino acids. V was clipped by 0 bases and J by 5 bases, with 13 bases between them. The CDR3 sequence: CASSEALSSPETQYF. Here the CDR3 DNA reads TGTGCCAGCAGTGAAGCGCTTTCGAGTCCGGAGACCCAGTACTTC.

The genes are TRBV7-9 and TRBJ2-3, with TRBD1 matching over 9 bases. Germline CDR1 SEHNR, CDR2 FQNEAQ (reference sequence). CDR3 size: 18 residues. After removal of 5 bases from V and 2 bases from J, the junction contained 14 bases not matched to a gene. The CDR3 DNA sequence: TGTGCCAGCAGCGCTGGGGACGGTGGGACAGGGTACACAGATACGCAGTATTTT. Its protein product is CASSAGDGGTGYTDTQYF.

The chain recombines TRBV7-6 with TRBJ2-1, with D uncertain. This CDR3 has 12 residues. Trimming stripped 5 bases from V and 7 bases from J, with 9 bases between. Germline assignment: CDR1 SGHVS and CDR2 FNYEAQ. Written as DNA, the CDR3 is TGTGCCAGCAGCATTTCCTGGAATGAGCAGTTCTTC. It codes for CASSISWNEQFF.

This rearrangement joins TRBV6-5 to TRBJ1-3; D gene unclear. This CDR3 spans 16 amino acids. Trimming stripped 4 bases from V and 4 bases from J, with 17 bases between. Germline V CDR1 and CDR2: MNHEY, SVGAGI. The CDR3 DNA reads TGTGCCAGCAGTTCCTTTTGGGAGGCTGCAGGAAACACCATATATTTT. Amino acids: CASSSFWEAAGNTIYF.

This clone was seen a single time. This sequence joins TRBV7-6 and TRBJ2-7; the D is unclear. The CDR3 sequence is 13 residues long. Trimming removed 4 bases from V and 1 base from J, with 8 bases in between. Germline loops: CDR1 SGHVS, CDR2 FNYEAQ. The CDR3 loop is CASSSHGSYEQYF. The CDR3 DNA reads as TGTGCCAGCAGCTCGCACGGATCCTACGAGCAGTACTTC.

The chain carries TRBV2 and TRBJ1-6, with D possibly being TRBD1 (5 bases). Germline lookup yields CDR1 SNHLY and CDR2 FYNNEI. The V end lost 3 bases, the J end lost 10 bases, and 10 bases lay between the germline ends. The CDR3 totals 13 residues. The CDR3 DNA follows: TGTGCCAGCAGTGACAGGGATCGGTCACCCCTCCACTTT. The encoded protein is CASSDRDRSPLHF.

The genes are TRBV15 and TRBJ2-7; TRBD2 aligns across 12 bases. The length of the CDR3 is 14 residues. Germline trimming cut 11 bases from V and 0 bases from J; bases unmatched to any gene: 5. Per germline, CDR1 LNHNV and CDR2 YYDKDF (reference sequence). The CDR3 region has the DNA TGTGCCTCATCTAGCGGGAGGGCCTCCTACGAGCAGTACTTC. Translation: CASSSGRASYEQYF.

The chain carries TRBV10-2 and TRBJ2-5; perhaps TRBD1 as D (6 bases). Trimming took 6 bases from V and 3 from J, leaving 17 bases between them. From germline, CDR1 is WSHSY and CDR2 SAAADI. CDR3 length equals 15 residues. CDR3 sequence (DNA): TGCGCCAGCAGCGTAAAACAGGGATACGAAGAGACCCAGTACTTC. It encodes CASSVKQGYEETQYF.

This clone has only one observation. The rearrangement joins TRBV4-3 to TRBJ2-7, with D perhaps TRBD1 (5 bases). CDR1 is LGHNA, CDR2 YSLEER, per germline. V was pared by 4 bases and J by 4 bases, with 14 bases between. The CDR3 length is 14 residues. CDR3 loop: CASSLAAGSYEQYF. CDR3 DNA: TGCGCCAGCAGCCTTGCGGCAGGGTCATACGAGCAGTACTTC.

The chain has TRBV27 and TRBJ2-1; unclear D gene. The germline V gene has CDR1 MNHEY and CDR2 SMNVEV (reference sequence). CDR3 size: 13 residues. V was clipped by 5 bases and J by 6 bases, with 11 bases between them. The CDR3 sequence: CASSEFWVNEQFF. The CDR3 nucleotides are TGTGCCAGCAGTGAATTCTGGGTCAATGAGCAGTTCTTC.

Comment on this clone: This sample also contains other DNA sequences that code for the same CDR3. The V gene is TRBV27, the J gene TRBJ2-7; TRBD1 matches 7 bases. This CDR3 is 15 amino acids long. Germline V gives CDR1 MNHEY, CDR2 SMNVEV (reference sequence). The V and J ends lost 5 bases and 0 bases, in that order; junction bases with no gene match: 7. The DNA of the CDR3 is TGTGCCAGCAGTCCGACCGGGACAGCCTCCTACGAGCAGTACTTC. Amino acids: CASSPTGTASYEQYF.

The rearrangement joins TRBV6-1 to TRBJ2-3, with 7 positions matching TRBD2. The CDR3 has 16 amino acids. Unmatched junction bases numbered 6, after V lost 3 bases and J lost 0 bases. Germline CDR1 is MNHNS and CDR2 is SASEGT. DNA of the CDR3: TGTGCCAGCAGTGAGGTAGCGGGCTACAGCACAGATACGCAGTATTTT. This encodes CASSEVAGYSTDTQYF.

The rearrangement joins TRBV5-1 to TRBJ1-1, with TRBD1 matching over 7 bases. V shed 3 bases, J shed 4 bases, and the junction held 6 bases outside the gene matches. From germline, CDR1 is SGHRS and CDR2 YFSETQ. The CDR3 has 14 residues. In DNA, the CDR3 is TGCGCCAGCAGCTGGACAGGTCCAGTCACTGAAGCTTTCTTT. It specifies CASSWTGPVTEAFF. The complete variable domain, with remaining parts taken from reference TRBV5-1 and TRBJ1-1, reads KAGVTQTPRYLIKTRGQQVTLSCSPISGHRSVSWYQQTPGQGLQFLFEYFSETQRNKGNFPGRFSGRQFSNSRSEMNVSTLELGDSALYLCASSWTGPVTEAFFGQGTRLTVV.

This clone was recorded once. This chain joins TRBV4-3 and TRBJ2-7, with 13 bases that match TRBD2. Germline CDR1 reads LGHNA; CDR2 reads YSLEER. V trimming: 1 base; J trimming: 2 bases; junction bases outside the gene matches: 8. The CDR3 spans 18 residues. The CDR3 nucleotides read TGCGCCAGCAGCCAAGTCCCCACGGGACTAGCGGGGACCTACGAGCAGTACTTC. It encodes CASSQVPTGLAGTYEQYF.

The rearrangement joins TRBV5-5 to TRBJ1-5, with D perhaps matching TRBD1 (5 bases). The CDR3 loop spans 15 amino acids. V was shortened by 1 base and J by 7 bases, with 15 bases between the two germline ends. Germline-derived CDR1 and CDR2 are SGHKS and YYEKEE (reference sequence). This chain's CDR3 is CASSLIRGASQPQHF. The CDR3 region has the DNA TGTGCCAGCAGCTTGATAAGGGGAGCAAGCCAGCCCCAGCATTTT.

The chain has TRBV29-1 and TRBJ2-1; the match to TRBD2 covers 10 bases. Germline lookup yields CDR1 SQVTM and CDR2 ANQGSEA. V lost 1 base and J lost 0; bases outside the gene matches: 9. The CDR3 extends over 18 amino acids. This chain's CDR3 is CSVEGLAGALSSYNEQFF. Written as DNA, the CDR3 is TGCAGCGTTGAAGGGCTAGCGGGAGCCCTAAGCTCCTACAATGAGCAGTTCTTC.

This sequence joins TRBV18 and TRBJ1-6; TRBD1 is a possible D gene (5 bases). The CDR3 totals 17 residues. CDR1 KGHSH and CDR2 LQKENI come from the germline V gene. The ends were cut back, 8 bases at V and 5 bases at J, with 22 bases in the middle. The CDR3 is CASGRRGANLDNSPLHF. The CDR3 nucleotides read TGTGCCAGCGGCCGAAGGGGCGCGAACCTTGATAATTCACCCCTCCACTTT.